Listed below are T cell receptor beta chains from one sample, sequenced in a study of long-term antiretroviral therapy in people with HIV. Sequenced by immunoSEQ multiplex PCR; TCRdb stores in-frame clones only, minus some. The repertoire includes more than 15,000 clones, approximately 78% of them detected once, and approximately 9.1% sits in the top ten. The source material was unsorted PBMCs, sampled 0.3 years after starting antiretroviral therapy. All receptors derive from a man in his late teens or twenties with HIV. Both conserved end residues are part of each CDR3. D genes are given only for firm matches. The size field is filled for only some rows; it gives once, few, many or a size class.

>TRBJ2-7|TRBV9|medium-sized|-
TGTGCCAGCAGCGTAGCAGGGGGGCCTACCTACGAGCAGTACTTC
CASSVAGGPTYEQYF
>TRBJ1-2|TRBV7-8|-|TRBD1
TGTGCCAGCAGCCCCACGGGACAGGGGTTTGGCTACACCTTC
CASSPTGQGFGYTF
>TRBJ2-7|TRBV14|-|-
TGTGCCAGCAGGTCCTCCGGGACATTCCTCTACGAGCAGTACTTC
CASRSSGTFLYEQYF
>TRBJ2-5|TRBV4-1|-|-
TGCGCCAGCAGCCAAGTAGGCGGGACAGACCAAGAGACCCAGTACTTC
CASSQVGGTDQETQYF
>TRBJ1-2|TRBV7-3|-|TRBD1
TGTGCCAGCAGCTTAACACCGGGACAGGGACTTAGCTATGGCTACACCTTC
CASSLTPGQGLSYGYTF
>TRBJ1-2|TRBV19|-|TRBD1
TGTGCCAGTAGTTGGGGACAGGGGACCTATGGCTACACCTTC
CASSWGQGTYGYTF
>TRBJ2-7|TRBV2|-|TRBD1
TGTGCCAGCAGTTTGGACAGGGGGACCTACGAGCAGTACTTC
CASSLDRGTYEQYF
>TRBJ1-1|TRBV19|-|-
TGTGCCAGTACCCTGGGGGGGGCGAACACTGAAGCTTTCTTT
CASTLGGANTEAFF
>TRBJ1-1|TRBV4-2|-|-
TGTGCCAGCAGCCAAGATTCACAGATTCCCTTTGAAGCTTTCTTT
CASSQDSQIPFEAFF
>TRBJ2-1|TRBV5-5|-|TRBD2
TGTGCCAGCAGCGGACTAGCGGGGGGGCCTTCGAATGAGCAGTTCTTC
CASSGLAGGPSNEQFF
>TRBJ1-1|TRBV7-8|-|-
TGTGCCAGCAGCTTGCTTTTGGGCTACACTGAAGCTTTCTTT
CASSLLLGYTEAFF
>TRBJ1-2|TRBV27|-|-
TGTGCCAGCAGCCTAAGGGGGGCAGGAGTTAACTATGGCTACACCTTC
CASSLRGAGVNYGYTF
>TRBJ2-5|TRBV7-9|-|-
TGTGCCAGCAGCTCCCCCACCCAAGAGACCCAGTACTTC
CASSSPTQETQYF
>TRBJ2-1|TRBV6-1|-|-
TGTGCCAGCAGTGAATATGGGAATGAGCAGTTCTTC
CASSEYGNEQFF
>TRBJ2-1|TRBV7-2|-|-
TGTGCCAGCAGCTTACTGACCAGGACCCATGAGCAGTTCTTC
CASSLLTRTHEQFF
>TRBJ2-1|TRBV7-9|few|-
TGTGCCAGCAGCTTAACTCCATCGGATGATGAGCAGTTCTTC
CASSLTPSDDEQFF
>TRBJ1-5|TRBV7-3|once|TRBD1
TGTGCCAGCAGCCCTAGGGACAGGGCCAATTATAGCAATCAGCCCCAGCATTTT
CASSPRDRANYSNQPQHF
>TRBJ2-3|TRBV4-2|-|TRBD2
TGTGCCAGCAGCCAAGGGTTAGCGGGGGGGACAGATACGCAGTATTTT
CASSQGLAGGTDTQYF
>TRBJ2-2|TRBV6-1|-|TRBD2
TGTGCCAGCAGTGATCGGGGGGGCAACGGGGAGCTGTTTTTT
CASSDRGGNGELFF
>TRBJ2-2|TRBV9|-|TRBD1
TGTGCCAGCAGCCCATATTCCTTCCCGAGGGGGCAGAACACCGGGGAGCTGTTTTTT
CASSPYSFPRGQNTGELFF
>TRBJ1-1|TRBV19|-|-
TGTGCCAGTACCTATCGGGGGAACACTGAAGCTTTCTTT
CASTYRGNTEAFF
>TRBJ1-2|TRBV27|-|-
TGTGCCAGCAGTTTTTCGGGGCAGGCTCGTGGCTACACCTTC
CASSFSGQARGYTF
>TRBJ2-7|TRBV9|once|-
TGTGCCAGCAGCGTCGCCCCAGTGGGGAACTACGAGCAGTACTTC
CASSVAPVGNYEQYF
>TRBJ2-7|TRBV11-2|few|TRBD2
TGTGCCAGCAGCTTCGGAGTGGGGGAGGGGTATGCGCAGTACTTC
CASSFGVGEGYAQYF
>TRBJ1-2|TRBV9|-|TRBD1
TGTGCCAGCAGCGTAGGGACAGGGGGCCCCTATGGCTACACCTTC
CASSVGTGGPYGYTF
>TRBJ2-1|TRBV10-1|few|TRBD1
TGCGCCAGCAGCGAACCGGGACAGGGGTACAATGAGCAGTTCTTC
CASSEPGQGYNEQFF
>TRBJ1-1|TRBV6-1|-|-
TGTGCCAGCAGCGTCAGGTATACGAACACTGAAGCTTTCTTT
CASSVRYTNTEAFF
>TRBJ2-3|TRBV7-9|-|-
TGTGCCAGCAGCCCACTCCCGGACAGAGGTCAGAGTTATACGCAGTATTTT
CASSPLPDRGQSYTQYF
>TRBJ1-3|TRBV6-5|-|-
TGTGCCAGCAAGGTCCGGCGCTCTGGAAACACCATATATTTT
CASKVRRSGNTIYF
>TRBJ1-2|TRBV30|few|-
TGTGCCTGGGGTTGGAGTCCGGACGGCTACACCTTC
CAWGWSPDGYTF
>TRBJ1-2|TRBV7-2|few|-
TGTGCCAGCAGCTTAGCGGGGAACTATGGCTACACCTTC
CASSLAGNYGYTF
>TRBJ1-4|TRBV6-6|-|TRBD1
TGTGCCAGCAGTCGGGACAGGGAGGGGAATGAAAAACTGTTTTTT
CASSRDREGNEKLFF
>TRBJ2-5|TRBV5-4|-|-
TGTGCCAGCAGCTTGGAGGCGGGGAAAGAGACCCAGTACTTC
CASSLEAGKETQYF
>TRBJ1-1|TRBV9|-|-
TGTGCCAGCAGCGTAGGACCGACGAACACTGAAGCTTTCTTT
CASSVGPTNTEAFF
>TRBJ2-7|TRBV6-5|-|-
TGTGCCAGCAGATCCATGGGCCGTTCCTACGAGCAGTACTTC
CASRSMGRSYEQYF
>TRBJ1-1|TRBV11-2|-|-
TGTGCCAGCAGCTTAGCCCAGGGAGTTAACACTGAAGCTTTCTTT
CASSLAQGVNTEAFF
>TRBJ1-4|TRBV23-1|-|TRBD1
TGCGCCAGCAGTCAATCGTTACTTGGGGACAGGGGGCTCGCTAATGAAAAACTGTTTTTT
CASSQSLLGDRGLANEKLFF
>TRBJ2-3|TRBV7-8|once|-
TGTGCCAGCACCACCGCGGGATCTTCGCATACGCAGTATTTT
CASTTAGSSHTQYF
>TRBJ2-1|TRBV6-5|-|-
TGTGCCAGCAGTTCCGGGGGCTCCTACAATGAGCAGTTCTTC
CASSSGGSYNEQFF
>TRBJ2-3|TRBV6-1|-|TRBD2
TGTGCCAGCAGCGGACTAGCGGGGGGCACAGATACGCAGTATTTT
CASSGLAGGTDTQYF
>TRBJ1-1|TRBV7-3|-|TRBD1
TGTGCCAGCAGCGCATACCCCCTGGGACAGGGGGCAGGAACTGAAGCTTTCTTT
CASSAYPLGQGAGTEAFF
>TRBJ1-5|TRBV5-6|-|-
TGTGCCAGCAGCCATCATCAGACACAGGGCACAACCGGTTGGCCCCAGCATTTT
CASSHHQTQGTTGWPQHF
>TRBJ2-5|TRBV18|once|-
TGTGCCAGCTCACCAGCGCAGACCCAGTACTTC
CASSPAQTQYF
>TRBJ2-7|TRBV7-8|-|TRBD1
TGTGCCAGCAGCTCGGGACAGCTTAGCGAGCAGTACTTC
CASSSGQLSEQYF
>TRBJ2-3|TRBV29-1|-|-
TGCAGCGTTGAAGGGGGTTTTGGCACAGATACGCAGTATTTT
CSVEGGFGTDTQYF
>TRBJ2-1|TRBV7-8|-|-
TGTGCCAGCAGCTTATACAGGAGCTCCTACAATGAGCAGTTCTTC
CASSLYRSSYNEQFF
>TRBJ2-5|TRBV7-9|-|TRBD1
TGTGCCAGCAGCTCCCAATCTACAGGGGCCCAAGAGACCCAGTACTTC
CASSSQSTGAQETQYF
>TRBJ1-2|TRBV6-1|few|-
TGTGCCAGCAGTGGATGGGACTATGGCTACACCTTC
CASSGWDYGYTF